Presented here are 16 T cell receptor beta chains from one specimen sequenced in a study of identical twins (dated by TCRdb to between 2015 and 2016). The library was made by 5' RACE. The run used an Illumina HiSeq 2000. TCRdb reworked the public reads: Q25 trimming with fastp, MiXCR clone assembly, productive beta chains retained. Every distinct CDR3 protein forms one entry, paired with its most common genes and DNA. The sample includes 500,000 to 550,000 distinct CDR3 sequences, with around 20% observed a single time. The ten largest make up about 0.91% of the sample. The same data also contributed to another study, on T cells expressing NK-cell markers.

Material for sequencing was CD4+ T cells sorted from blood. These receptors were collected from a woman between 18 and 30 years old in good health.

The rearrangement uses TRBV7-8 and TRBJ1-2, with 9 positions matching TRBD1. V trimming: 5 bases; J trimming: 5 bases; junction bases outside the gene matches: 6. The CDR3 extends over 14 amino acids. Germline lookup yields CDR1 SGHVS and CDR2 FQNEAQ. The CDR3 reads CASSREQGAYGYTF. In DNA form, the CDR3 reads TGTGCCAGCAGCCGGGAACAGGGGGCGTATGGCTACACCTTC.

This clonotype came up a few times. The V and J genes are TRBV4-1 and TRBJ1-4; 7 bases map to TRBD1. Germline loops: CDR1 MGHRA, CDR2 YSYEKL. With 3 bases clipped from V and 8 bases from J, the junction kept 12 bases outside the gene matches. CDR3 size: 16 residues. CDR3 in amino acids: CASSHPPSAGGEKLFF. CDR3 coding DNA: TGCGCCAGCAGCCATCCCCCGTCGGCAGGGGGAGAAAAACTGTTTTTT.

The rearrangement uses TRBV20-1 and TRBJ2-3; 10 nucleotides line up with TRBD2. CDR1 and CDR2 from the germline V gene are DFQATT and SNEGSKA (reference sequence). The CDR3 length is 16 residues. The V gene end was trimmed by 0 bases and the J gene end by 4 bases; junction bases not matched to a gene: 7. The CDR3 spells CSARDPRAGGPDTQYF. DNA of the CDR3: TGCAGTGCTAGAGACCCCCGAGCGGGGGGGCCAGATACGCAGTATTTT.

This clonotype was detected only once. The rearrangement uses TRBV27 and TRBJ1-2; D possibly corresponds to TRBD1 (5 bases). Per the germline V gene, CDR1 is MNHEY and CDR2 is SMNVEV (reference sequence). This CDR3 has 13 amino acids. V lost 8 bases, J lost 4 bases, and 14 bases lay in between. The CDR3 region is CASALDNRYGYTF. DNA for the CDR3: TGTGCCAGCGCCCTGGACAATCGCTATGGCTACACCTTC.

V and J are TRBV5-6 and TRBJ2-3; tentative D call: TRBD2 (5 bases). Germline-derived CDR1 and CDR2 are SGHDT and YYEEEE. The CDR3 runs to 14 residues. Trimming shortened V by 5 bases and J by 1 base, and 11 bases separated the two germline ends. CDR3 sequence (DNA): TGTGCCAGCAGTTTTAGGAGGCGCACAGATACGCAGTATTTT. This translates into CASSFRRRTDTQYF.

This clonotype was detected many times. The chain carries TRBV12-3 or TRBV12-4 and TRBJ1-2; D gene uncertain. V lost 5 bases and J 7 bases, leaving 8 bases between the germline ends. The length of the CDR3 is 11 residues. CDR3 DNA: TGTGCCAGCAGTAGCCGGGCTGGCTACACCTTC. It yields the protein CASSSRAGYTF.

This clonotype was seen a few times. The rearrangement links TRBV10-3 to TRBJ2-3, with D uncertain. Germline V gene data show CDR1 as ENHRY and CDR2 as SYGVKD. The CDR3 has 14 amino acids. V was cut by 8 bases and J by 3 bases, with 15 bases left in between. The CDR3 loop is CAIGYKVGTDTQYF. CDR3 sequence (DNA): TGTGCCATCGGTTATAAGGTTGGGACAGATACGCAGTATTTT.

This clonotype was observed a handful of times. The V gene is TRBV3-1, the J gene TRBJ1-3, with 8 bases matching TRBD1. The germline V gene encodes CDR1 LGHDT and CDR2 YNNKEL (reference sequence). The CDR3 consists of 13 residues. Losses at the gene ends were 5 bases for V and 4 bases for J; bases not matched to a gene: 1. CDR3 sequence reads: CASSTGGGNTIYF. The CDR3 coding sequence is TGTGCCAGCAGCACAGGGGGAGGAAACACCATATATTTT.

This clonotype was counted a few times. The chain uses TRBV15 and TRBJ2-3; no clear D gene. CDR1 and CDR2 (germline): LNHNV, YYDKDF (reference sequence). V lost 0 bases to trimming and J lost 3 bases, with 7 bases between them. The CDR3 is 14 amino acids. The CDR3 reads CATSRDSQTDTQYF. CDR3 in DNA: TGTGCCACCAGCAGAGATTCCCAAACAGATACGCAGTATTTT.

This clonotype was counted only a few times. The chain links TRBV6-6 to TRBJ1-1; no reliable D call. Per the germline V gene, CDR1 is MNHNY and CDR2 is SVGAGI (reference sequence). The length of the CDR3 is 13 residues. V lost 5 bases to trimming and J lost 11 bases, with 18 bases between them. This chain's CDR3 is CASSPGRWEAAFF. CDR3 in DNA: TGTGCCAGCAGTCCCGGTCGTTGGGAGGCGGCTTTCTTT.

This clonotype was counted between two and nine times. The chain is built from TRBV5-1 and TRBJ2-2, with 14 bases that match TRBD2. The V and J ends lost 4 bases and 3 bases, in that order; junction bases with no gene match: 2. CDR1 is SGHRS and CDR2 is YFSETQ in the germline V gene. The CDR3 has 16 amino acids. CDR3 protein: CASSGLAGGDTGELFF. The CDR3, as DNA: TGCGCCAGCAGCGGACTAGCGGGGGGCGACACCGGGGAGCTGTTTTTT.

This clonotype was seen a few times. The rearrangement links TRBV6-5 to TRBJ2-7, with D perhaps matching TRBD1 or TRBD2 (6 bases each). CDR1 MNHEY and CDR2 SVGAGI come from the germline V gene. Trimming removed 1 base at V and 5 bases at J, with 9 bases between. There are 13 residues in the CDR3. CDR3 sequence: CASSYFGGHEQYF. Here the CDR3 DNA reads TGTGCCAGCAGTTACTTTGGGGGGCACGAGCAGTACTTC.

The chain uses TRBV5-1 and TRBJ1-1; D ambiguous. The CDR3 consists of 14 residues. V dropped 2 bases and J dropped 3 bases, with 11 bases sitting between them. The V gene's germline CDR1 is SGHRS and CDR2 YFSETQ. The CDR3 sequence is CASSFLDADTEAFF. The DNA of the CDR3 is TGCGCCAGCAGCTTCCTGGACGCTGACACTGAAGCTTTCTTT.

In its sample, this clonotype was seen a few times. The CDR3 sequence: CASSSTEETQYF. In nucleotides, the CDR3 is TGTGCCAGCAGTTCTACGGAAGAGACCCAGTACTTC. The chain carries TRBV6-5 and TRBJ2-5; unclear D gene. Deletions cut 4 bases from V and 3 bases from J, with 6 bases between. There are 12 residues in the CDR3. CDR1 and CDR2 from the germline V gene are MNHEY and SVGAGI.

This chain uses TRBV12-3 or TRBV12-4 with TRBJ1-1; D is unresolved. The CDR3 consists of 14 residues. V was pared by 2 bases and J by 1 base, with 8 bases between. This CDR3 reads CASSLLAKNTEAFF. For the CDR3, the DNA is TGTGCCAGCAGTTTATTGGCGAAGAACACTGAAGCTTTCTTT.

The table lists this clonotype with a few counts. The chain has TRBV20-1 and TRBJ1-5; no reliable D call. CDR1 DFQATT and CDR2 SNEGSKA come from the germline V gene (reference sequence). V gave up 2 bases and J gave up 5 bases, with 13 bases separating them. This CDR3 region has 14 residues. The CDR3 loop reads CSARSGVNDQPQHF. CDR3 bases: TGCAGTGCTAGAAGCGGGGTTAATGATCAGCCCCAGCATTTT.